In this sample, the clone carrying this T cell receptor beta chain turned up many times. Its antigen is currently unknown. Trimming cost V 9 bases and J 2 bases, with 11 bases left between them. The CDR3 is 13 residues long. In germline, CDR1 is KGHDR, CDR2 SFDVKD. TCRdb redid the calling of the multiplex PCR reads with MiXCR, one entry per CDR3 protein. The sample holds fewer than 85,000 distinct CDR3 sequences; roughly a fifth are singletons and the top ten take about 2.2%. Breast cancer patients provided tissue from their axillary draining lymph nodes. The data stem from a study of breast tumors, draining lymph nodes, adjacent tissues. Study-level results: That most tumor T cells come from lymph nodes remained unproven. Most tumor T cells seemingly derive from lymph node, then expand in tumor. Luminal-like breast cancer showed significantly higher tumor–nontumor repertoire similarity than basal-like. Compared with lymph nodes, tumors were less diverse; compared with nontumor tissue, more.

The TCR originated in a female donor with breast cancer. Some clones in this sample may be carry-over from other donors' samples. This rearrangement joins TRBV24-1 to TRBJ2-3; D gene uncertain. The sample comprised axillary lymph node tissue. In DNA, the CDR3 is TGTGCCACCGCGAGTTTGTTCACAGATACGCAGTATTTT. Translation gives CATASLFTDTQYF.